This T cell receptor (beta chain) was captured in a study of graft-versus-host responses after intestinal transplantation. The study's findings and limits: Detected in recipient marrow were GvH clones, some of which were first observed in ileum or blood.

This clone was found once. Antigen specificity is unknown. Data came from immunoSEQ multiplex PCR; TCRdb stores just in-frame clones and leaves some out. The profile shows tens of thousands of clones, approximately 90% of them singletons. This receptor was obtained from a human patient who received an intestinal transplant, so some T cells may come from the graft donor. The material was PBMCs, obtained 26 days after transplant.

Here the CDR3 reads CASSYTGGAGELFF. CDR3 bases: TGTGCCAGCAGTTACACCGGGGGAGCCGGGGAGCTGTTTTTT. The J gene is TRBJ2-2, the V gene TRBV6-6, with a tentative D call TRBD2 (6 bases). The CDR3 runs 14 residues. Germline V gene sequence: CDR1 MNHNY, CDR2 SVGAGI (reference sequence). The V end was cut by 2 bases, the J end by 6 bases, with 10 bases between.